Below are 22 T cell receptor beta chains sequenced from a single sample in a study of CD8+ T cells in alopecia areata. Once RNA had been extracted, it was reverse transcribed into cDNA to act as the sequencing template. Assay: immunoSEQ multiplex PCR; the TCRdb copy retains only in-frame clones and omits some. The table includes roughly 140,000 clones, about half detected once. The specimen comprised CD4+ T cells sorted from blood, sampled at week 0. Receptor source: a human donor with alopecia areata.

The chain recombines TRBV7-3 with TRBJ2-4; the D is unclear. V was pared by 5 bases and J by 5 bases, with 13 bases between. CDR3 length equals 14 residues. CDR1 is SGHTA, CDR2 FQGTGA, per germline. The CDR3 loop is CASSLSSMENIQYF. The CDR3 coding sequence is TGTGCCAGCAGCCTCTCTTCGATGGAAAACATTCAGTACTTC.

This clone was seen a few times. J is TRBJ2-1 and V is TRBV7-9; D not resolved. The ends were cut back, 1 base at V and 2 bases at J, with 9 bases in the middle. This CDR3 contains 15 residues. Germline-derived CDR1 and CDR2 are SEHNR and FQNEAQ (reference sequence). For the CDR3, the DNA is TGTGCCAGCAGCTTAGGTTCCTCTCCCTACAATGAGCAGTTCTTC. Protein sequence: CASSLGSSPYNEQFF.

This clone was picked up one time. V is TRBV4-1 and J is TRBJ2-7; 12 bases are shared with TRBD2. CDR1 and CDR2 (germline): MGHRA, YSYEKL. The CDR3 extends over 15 amino acids. The V and J ends lost 4 bases and 3 bases, in that order; junction bases with no gene match: 4. CDR3 sequence: CASSRTSGTHYEQYF. CDR3 bases: TGCGCCAGCAGCCGGACTAGCGGGACCCACTACGAGCAGTACTTC.

Concerning this clone: Mismatch with germline at one junction end may stem from a read error. The chain combines TRBV7-7 with TRBJ1-1; no clear D gene. Per the germline V gene, CDR1 is SSHAT and CDR2 is FNYEAQ (reference sequence). The CDR3 is 13 residues long. CDR3: CASSLAQGTEAFF. The CDR3 nucleotides read TGTGCTAGCAGCTTAGCACAAGGCACTGAAGCTTTCTTT. Using reference TRBV7-7 and TRBJ1-1 for the parts outside the CDR3, the full variable domain is GAGVSQSPRYKVTKRGQDVTLRCDPISSHATLYWYQQALGQGPEFLTYFNYEAQPDKSGLPSDRFSAERPEGSISTLTIQRTEQRDSAMYRCASSLAQGTEAFFGQGTRLTVV.

This clone was picked up a small number of times. The V gene is TRBV14, the J gene TRBJ1-1, with a possible D match to TRBD1 (5 bases). In germline, CDR1 is SGHDN, CDR2 FVKESK. Deletions cut 4 bases from V and 0 bases from J, with 9 bases between. The CDR3 contains 14 residues. The DNA of the CDR3 is TGTGCCAGCAGCCGGGGCAGGTTGAACACTGAAGCTTTCTTT. It yields the protein CASSRGRLNTEAFF.

Here the CDR3 reads CASSQYSTGFGNTIYF. DNA for the CDR3: TGTGCCAGCAGCCAATACTCTACGGGGTTTGGAAACACCATATATTTT. The genes are TRBV14 and TRBJ1-3; D is undetermined. Trimming cost V 2 bases and J 3 bases, with 14 bases left between them. Germline CDR1 is SGHDN and CDR2 is FVKESK. The CDR3 contains 16 residues.

The chain employs TRBV29-1 and TRBJ2-7, with TRBD2 identical over 13 bases. CDR1 is SQVTM, CDR2 ANQGSEA, per germline. This CDR3 has 17 amino acids. Germline trimming cut 1 base from V and 5 bases from J; bases unmatched to any gene: 11. The CDR3 loop is CSVEGYPGTSGTHEQYF. CDR3 DNA sequence: TGCAGCGTTGAAGGATATCCGGGGACTAGCGGGACCCACGAGCAGTACTTC.

The V call is TRBV15, the J call TRBJ1-1; D call uncertain. The CDR3 totals 12 residues. Germline CDR1 and CDR2: LNHNV and YYDKDF (reference sequence). V was clipped by 0 bases and J by 4 bases, with 3 bases between them. The CDR3 region has the DNA TGTGCCACCAGCAGAGAGGGCACTGAAGCTTTCTTT. Translated, it gives CATSREGTEAFF.

The chain uses TRBV2 and TRBJ2-7; possibly TRBD1 for D (6 bases). Germline V gene data show CDR1 as SNHLY and CDR2 as FYNNEI. V was clipped by 6 bases and J by 4 bases, with 19 bases between them. The CDR3 loop spans 15 amino acids. CDR3 in amino acids: CASSLYGWTAYEQYF. CDR3 coding DNA: TGTGCCAGCAGCCTCTATGGGTGGACAGCTTACGAGCAGTACTTC.

The chain combines TRBV5-1 with TRBJ2-5, with D tentatively TRBD1 or TRBD2 (7 bases each). The CDR3 is 13 amino acids. Germline V CDR1 and CDR2: SGHRS, YFSETQ. V was shortened by 4 bases and J by 4 bases, with 11 bases between the two germline ends. Here the CDR3 DNA reads TGCGCCAGCAGCGACAGGGAGGGAGAGACCCAGTACTTC. It codes for CASSDREGETQYF. Full variable domain (outside the CDR3, taken from reference TRBV5-1 and TRBJ2-5): KAGVTQTPRYLIKTRGQQVTLSCSPISGHRSVSWYQQTPGQGLQFLFEYFSETQRNKGNFPGRFSGRQFSNSRSEMNVSTLELGDSALYLCASSDREGETQYFGPGTRLLVL.

This clone was recorded a few times. The V gene is TRBV19, the J gene TRBJ2-1, with 8 bases aligning to TRBD1. CDR3 length: 13 residues. The V segment lost 3 bases and the J segment 15 bases; nucleotides outside the gene matches: 10. Per the germline V gene, CDR1 is LNHDA and CDR2 is SQIVND (reference sequence). CDR3 sequence: CASSITQTGVPFF. In DNA form, the CDR3 reads TGTGCCAGTAGTATCACACAGACAGGGGTTCCGTTCTTC.

This clone has just a few counts. The CDR3 sequence is CSIGQGGSGANVLTF. CDR3 nucleotides: TGCAGCATAGGACAGGGGGGCTCTGGGGCCAACGTCCTGACTTTC. The chain has TRBV29-1 and TRBJ2-6, with 10 bases identical to TRBD1. The CDR3 runs to 15 residues. Looked up from germline, CDR1 is SQVTM and CDR2 is ANQGSEA. V lost 8 bases and J lost 0; bases outside the gene matches: 4.

This clone was seen more than once but under ten times. The chain carries TRBV27 and TRBJ1-5; no reliable D call. Trimming pared 3 bases from V and 5 bases from J, leaving 8 bases between. There are 13 residues in the CDR3. Germline V gene sequence: CDR1 MNHEY, CDR2 SMNVEV (reference sequence). This chain's CDR3 is CASSFQADQPQHF. The CDR3 nucleotides read TGTGCCAGCAGTTTCCAGGCCGATCAGCCCCAGCATTTT.

This clone was seen only a few times. The V gene is TRBV29-1, the J gene TRBJ1-1; D gene uncertain. Trimming stripped 4 bases from V and 4 bases from J, with 16 bases between. The CDR3 totals 14 residues. Germline V gene lookup returns CDR1 SQVTM and CDR2 ANQGSEA. CDR3 nucleotides: TGCAGCGTTGTAGGGAAAGGGTTGGGCACTGAAGCTTTCTTT. Its translation is CSVVGKGLGTEAFF.

V gene TRBV30 combines with J gene TRBJ2-1; 8 positions match TRBD2. Germline V CDR1 and CDR2: GTSNPN, SVGIG (reference sequence). With V trimmed by 7 bases and J by 7 bases, 6 bases remained unmatched. The CDR3 length is 12 residues. The CDR3 loop is CAFLAGLNEQFF. The CDR3 nucleotides read TGTGCCTTCCTAGCGGGTTTGAATGAGCAGTTCTTC.

In its sample, this clone was seen a few times. V is TRBV30 and J is TRBJ2-1; 11 bases map to TRBD2. The trim removed 6 bases at V and 7 bases at J, leaving 8 bases unmatched. Germline V gene lookup returns CDR1 GTSNPN and CDR2 SVGIG (reference sequence). The CDR3 contains 14 residues. CDR3 protein: CACYSGRAMNEQFF. In DNA form, the CDR3 reads TGTGCCTGTTATAGCGGGAGGGCCATGAATGAGCAGTTCTTC.

V and J are TRBV29-1 and TRBJ1-2, with D possibly being TRBD1 (6 bases). The CDR3 runs 12 residues. Germline values: CDR1 SQVTM, CDR2 ANQGSEA. Deletions cut 7 bases from V and 7 bases from J, with 16 bases between. In DNA form, the CDR3 reads TGCAGCGGGGGGGGCGGCTCAGTTGGCTACACCTTC. Encoded protein: CSGGGGSVGYTF.

The chain carries TRBV7-2 and TRBJ2-3; D uncertain. CDR1 SGHTA and CDR2 FQGNSA come from the germline V gene. Trimming cost V 1 base and J 0 bases, with 8 bases left between them. The CDR3 sequence is 15 residues long. The chain's CDR3 is CASSLGSWSTDTQYF. As DNA, the CDR3 is TGTGCCAGCAGCTTAGGGTCGTGGAGCACAGATACGCAGTATTTT.

Note on this clone: The same CDR3 also results from other DNA sequences found in this sample. The chain joins TRBV27 to TRBJ2-5; D assignment may be TRBD1 or TRBD2 (6 bases each). CDR3 length: 13 residues. In germline, CDR1 is MNHEY, CDR2 SMNVEV (reference sequence). V lost 5 bases and J 5 bases, leaving 12 bases between the germline ends. CDR3 DNA: TGTGCCAGCAGTAAAAGGAGGGGGGAGACCCAGTACTTC. Protein: CASSKRRGETQYF.

The CDR3 DNA sequence: TGCGCCAGCAGCCTACGGGACTCGGATACGCAGTATTTT. This gives the protein CASSLRDSDTQYF. J is TRBJ2-3 and V is TRBV4-3; maybe TRBD2 (6 bases). CDR1 and CDR2 from the germline V gene are LGHNA and YSLEER. Trimming cost V 4 bases and J 6 bases, with 11 bases left between them. This CDR3 is 13 amino acids long.

J is TRBJ2-3 and V is TRBV29-1, with TRBD2 matching over 8 bases. Losses at the gene ends were 5 bases for V and 0 bases for J; bases not matched to a gene: 4. This CDR3 comprises 14 residues. Germline V lookup: CDR1 SQVTM, CDR2 ANQGSEA. This CDR3 reads CSVRASGSTDTQYF. CDR3 bases: TGCAGCGTTCGAGCTAGCGGGAGCACAGATACGCAGTATTTT.

Concerning this clone: Other DNA sequences in this specimen translate into the identical CDR3. The rearrangement uses TRBV5-1 and TRBJ2-7; no reliable D call. Trimming took off 0 bases at V and 0 bases at J, with 10 bases between the two ends. The CDR3 totals 15 residues. The germline V gene encodes CDR1 SGHRS and CDR2 YFSETQ. The CDR3 DNA reads TGCGCCAGCAGCTTGGAAAGGGATAGCTCCTACGAGCAGTACTTC. Its protein product is CASSLERDSSYEQYF.